The TCR beta chain described here comes from a study of shared clonotypes between healthy human individuals. Findings and limits, study-wide: In general, naive subsets displayed greater estimated richness than memory subsets did.

V was shortened by 8 bases and J by 0 bases, with 10 bases between the two germline ends. Germline CDR1 MNHEY, CDR2 SVGAGI. This CDR3 has 13 amino acids. The protocol was immunoSEQ multiplex PCR, while the TCRdb copy is restricted to in-frame clones and leaves out a portion. This repertoire shows 190,000 or so clones, approximately 92% found once; its top ten account for about 0.067%. Notes on this clone: As yet, its antigen is unknown.

Sequences were obtained from naive CD4+ T cells sorted from blood. Specified subset: CD45RA+ positively selected. The V gene is TRBV6-5, the J gene TRBJ1-1, with D unclear. This TCR derives from a woman in her thirties in good health. CDR3 in amino acids: CASFFQMNTEAFF. CDR3 coding DNA: TGTGCCAGCTTCTTTCAAATGAACACTGAAGCTTTCTTT.